The rows below give T cell receptor beta chains drawn from one sample of a study of graft-versus-host responses after intestinal transplantation. Their recognized antigens are unknown. Sequenced by immunoSEQ multiplex PCR; TCRdb stores in-frame clones only, minus some. The table has 65,000 to 85,000 clones, roughly 91% seen once. Sequencing was performed on unstimulated CD8+ T cells sorted from spleen or lymph node cells, taken before transplant. These receptors originate from a human donor who was the organ donor for an intestinal transplant. Both conserved end residues are part of each CDR3. Each record gives: V gene, D gene, clone size, J gene, CDR3 protein, CDR3 DNA. D genes are given only for firm matches. Expanded clones are given a class, and other clones once, few, many or no size at all.

TRBV28	.	.	TRBJ2-7	CASTPRDLTYEQYF	TGTGCCAGCACCCCTCGGGACCTAACCTACGAGCAGTACTTC
TRBV30	.	once	TRBJ2-2	CASTENTGELFF	TGTGCCTCGACAGAGAACACCGGGGAGCTGTTTTTT
TRBV2	.	.	TRBJ2-1	CASSGGVNSYNEQFF	TGTGCCAGCAGTGGGGGGGTTAACTCCTACAATGAGCAGTTCTTC
TRBV28	.	.	TRBJ2-7	CASRGRGGQTYGQYF	TGTGCCAGCAGGGGGAGGGGGGGCCAGACCTACGGGCAGTACTTC
TRBV25-1	.	.	TRBJ1-4	CASRQDNEKLFF	TGTGCCAGCCGACAGGATAATGAAAAACTGTTTTTT
TRBV4-2	.	.	TRBJ1-1	CASSPGGAGTEAFF	TGTGCCAGCAGCCCCGGGGGCGCGGGGACTGAAGCTTTCTTT
TRBV11-2	.	.	TRBJ2-1	CASSLGVYEQFF	TGTGCCAGCAGCTTGGGGGTCTATGAGCAGTTCTTC
TRBV27	.	once	TRBJ2-5	CASSLLVDGETQYF	TGTGCCAGCAGTTTACTCGTCGATGGGGAGACCCAGTACTTC
TRBV4-1	.	.	TRBJ1-3	CASSQESGVNTIYF	TGCGCCAGCAGCCAAGAGTCCGGAGTGAACACCATATATTTT
TRBV19	.	few	TRBJ2-7	CASSIVMDSTYEQYF	TGTGCCAGTAGTATCGTAATGGACAGTACCTACGAGCAGTACTTC
TRBV11-2	.	.	TRBJ2-7	CASSLDRSWAGDYEQYF	TGTGCCAGCAGCTTAGATAGAAGTTGGGCAGGGGACTACGAGCAGTACTTC
TRBV9	TRBD1	.	TRBJ1-5	CASSPGGLSQPQHF	TGTGCCAGCAGCCCAGGGGGGCTAAGCCAGCCCCAGCATTTT
TRBV6-1	.	.	TRBJ1-1	CASSEVGEPNTEAFF	TGTGCCAGCAGTGAAGTAGGGGAGCCGAACACTGAAGCTTTCTTT
TRBV11-2	.	medium-sized	TRBJ2-7	CASSLDWTATYEQYF	TGTGCCAGCAGCTTAGACTGGACAGCGACCTACGAGCAGTACTTC
TRBV28	.	.	TRBJ1-5	CASSAGSTYSNQPQHF	TGTGCCAGCAGTGCGGGCTCCACTTATAGCAATCAGCCCCAGCATTTT
TRBV27	.	.	TRBJ1-5	CASSFSASFPQHF	TGTGCCAGCAGTTTCTCTGCATCTTTCCCCCAGCATTTT
TRBV30	TRBD1	.	TRBJ2-1	CASGQGPYNEQFF	TGTGCCTCAGGACAGGGACCCTACAATGAGCAGTTCTTC
TRBV9	.	.	TRBJ1-2	CASTTSTGLGYTF	TGTGCCAGCACGACCTCGACAGGTCTCGGCTACACCTTC
TRBV11-2	.	.	TRBJ1-3	CASSLIGEGSGNTIYF	TGTGCCAGCAGCTTAATCGGCGAAGGCTCTGGAAACACCATATATTTT
TRBV28	TRBD2	.	TRBJ2-1	CASSPLLISGGTKTYNEQFF	TGTGCCAGCAGTCCCCTGTTGATTAGCGGGGGAACAAAAACCTACAATGAGCAGTTCTTC
TRBV9	TRBD1	.	TRBJ2-7	CASSVVTPPKGQEYEQYF	TGTGCCAGCAGCGTAGTGACCCCCCCAAAGGGACAGGAATACGAGCAGTACTTC
TRBV6-4	.	.	TRBJ1-2	CASSDSGGVGYTF	TGTGCCAGCAGTGACTCAGGTGGGGTTGGCTACACCTTC
TRBV2	TRBD2	.	TRBJ2-7	CASTGGPYEQYF	TGTGCCAGCACGGGGGGGCCGTACGAGCAGTACTTC
TRBV28	TRBD2	.	TRBJ2-1	CASSESGGDLYNEQFF	TGTGCCAGCAGCGAATCTGGGGGGGATCTGTACAATGAGCAGTTCTTC
TRBV5-1	.	few	TRBJ1-6	CASSLGWDNSPLHF	TGCGCCAGCAGCTTGGGCTGGGATAATTCACCCCTCCACTTT
TRBV4-2	TRBD2	.	TRBJ2-7	CASSQETASGGYEQYF	TGTGCCAGCAGCCAAGAGACAGCTAGCGGGGGTTACGAGCAGTACTTC
TRBV7-6	TRBD1	once	TRBJ2-1	CASSLVETGEYNEQFF	TGTGCCAGCAGCTTAGTAGAGACAGGGGAGTACAATGAGCAGTTCTTC
TRBV12-5	.	.	TRBJ2-3	CASGFGADTQYF	TGTGCTAGTGGTTTCGGGGCAGATACGCAGTATTTT
TRBV15	.	once	TRBJ2-5	CATSRDVLLGEAQYF	TGTGCCACCAGCAGAGACGTCCTTTTAGGGGAGGCCCAGTACTTC
TRBV4-1	.	.	TRBJ2-7	CASSQVAGDYEQYF	TGCGCCAGCAGCCAAGTGGCAGGGGACTACGAGCAGTACTTC
TRBV7-9	.	.	TRBJ1-2	CASSFDDLPSNYGYTF	TGTGCCAGCAGCTTTGACGACCTGCCGTCAAACTATGGCTACACCTTC
TRBV10-2	.	.	TRBJ2-7	CASSDSLYSYEQYF	TGCGCCAGCAGTGACTCACTGTACTCCTACGAGCAGTACTTC
TRBV18	.	.	TRBJ2-5	CASSPPWQGGQETQYF	TGTGCCAGCTCACCACCGTGGCAGGGAGGACAAGAGACCCAGTACTTC
TRBV19	.	.	TRBJ1-2	CASSISGMDYGYTF	TGTGCCAGTAGTATCTCCGGGATGGACTATGGCTACACCTTC
TRBV6-5	.	once	TRBJ2-1	CASSYSLLGAWFF	TGTGCCAGCAGTTACTCCCTCCTCGGAGCGTGGTTCTTC